The entry below gives a single T cell receptor beta chain sequence along with its context. Methods used by the authors: Reference gene primer amplification yielded estimated nucleated cell counts. This table comes from immunoSEQ multiplex PCR, and its TCRdb copy is limited to in-frame clones, with some not included. For V, J and clone size, that table is used; D and trimming come from the DNA. The sample consists of about 6,700 clones, approximately 85% of them appearing once. These data originate in a study of blood T cell repertoires in COVID-19. At the level of the study: Samples came from the United States, Italy and Spain, spanning acute and convalescent COVID-19.

Sequenced sample: peripheral blood. This receptor was obtained from a human donor in a cohort sampled during active COVID-19.

The CDR3 here is CSVEDQYTQETQYF. The CDR3 DNA reads TGCAGCGTTGAAGATCAATACACACAAGAGACCCAGTACTTC. V usage is TRBV29-1 and J usage is TRBJ2-5; D gene uncertain. The CDR3 is 14 amino acids. Germline V gives CDR1 SQVTM, CDR2 ANQGSEA. V was pared by 0 bases and J by 2 bases, with 10 bases between.